This TCR beta chain was documented in a study of radiotherapy plus CTLA-4 blockade in lung cancer. This clone has a single count. The antigen remains undetermined. Points from the study as a whole: Once radiotherapy plus ipilimumab had been given, TCR clones derived from tumor expanded in blood. Early blood T cell clone dynamics, with interferon-beta, were reported to best predict response.

Profiling relied on immunoSEQ multiplex PCR, and the TCRdb table lists in-frame clones only, not all of them. The sample includes approximately 100,000 clones, more than 75% of them seen just once. The trim removed 0 bases at V and 4 bases at J, leaving 8 bases unmatched. Germline CDR1 is SGDLS and CDR2 is YYNGEE. The CDR3 covers 17 residues. V usage is TRBV9 and J usage is TRBJ2-1; TRBD2 aligns across 9 bases. The clonotype originates from a human donor with non-small cell lung cancer who had a partial response to radiotherapy plus ipilimumab. The sample consisted of peripheral blood, taken from a patient treated with radiotherapy plus ipilimumab. The CDR3 DNA reads as TGTGCCAGCAGCGTAGGGGTAGCGGGGGCGGGTTACAATGAGCAGTTCTTC. Protein: CASSVGVAGAGYNEQFF. Drawing the rest from reference TRBV9 and TRBJ2-1, the complete variable domain is DSGVTQTPKHLITATGQRVTLRCSPRSGDLSVYWYQQSLDQGLQFLIQYYNGEERAKGNILERFSAQQFPDLHSELNLSSLELGDSALYFCASSVGVAGAGYNEQFFGPGTRLTVL.